The clone carrying this T cell receptor beta chain has a handful of counts. Its antigen remains unknown. From RNA transcripts, TCR beta CDR3 regions were amplified. When the TCR CDR3 underwent first-round RT-PCR, the HTBI primer set was used. TCRdb ran MiXCR on the multiplex PCR reads and lists one entry per CDR3 protein. The sample lists about 740,000 distinct CDR3 sequences, approximately 15% seen once, with roughly 10% in the top ten. The data are from a study of T cells in Graves' hyperthyroidism and ophthalmopathy. Trimming removed 0 bases from V and 5 bases from J, with 16 bases in between. Germline assignment: CDR1 SGHDN and CDR2 FVKESK. CDR3 length: 16 residues. Findings and caveats of the study: Model predictions of ophthalmopathy came a median approximately seven months before onset. Most clonotypes expanded in thyroid above 0.001 were likewise present in blood. Ophthalmopathy was told apart from stable hyperthyroidism by a 13 V-J model.

The receptor was derived from a woman aged 18 to 35 with Graves' hyperthyroidism. The V gene is TRBV14, the J gene TRBJ1-2; unclear D gene. Input material: blood. The CDR3 region has the DNA TGTGCCAGCAGCCAAGATGGAATTCCGCCTTTTTATGGCTACACCTTC. Protein product: CASSQDGIPPFYGYTF. The full variable domain, with the rest looked up from reference TRBV14 and TRBJ1-2, is EAGVTQFPSHSVIEKGQTVTLRCDPISGHDNLYWYRRVMGKEIKFLLHFVKESKQDESGMPNNRFLAERTGGTYSTLKVQPAELEDSGVYFCASSQDGIPPFYGYTFGSGTRLTVV.